This T cell receptor beta chain appears in the sequencing data of a study of metastatic and nonmetastatic thyroid tumors. Across the study: Repertoires were compared across blood and tumor or nodule tissue from malignant and benign thyroid patients.

The sample holds many counts of this clone. Thyroid surgery was preceded by no treatment in any patient. Germline-derived CDR1 and CDR2 are SGHRS and YFSETQ. The V end was cut by 1 base, the J end by 10 bases, with 12 bases between. There are 13 residues in the CDR3. In the original analysis: Clinicopathological groups supplied CDR3 differences that were used to build a distant-metastasis classifier for papillary thyroid cancer. TCRdb ran MiXCR on the PCR reads. The V and J calls reflect TCRdb's pipeline rather than the authors' work. The repertoire consists of thousands of clones, with around 29% occurring once and the leading ten covering over 20%.

The rearrangement links TRBV5-1 to TRBJ2-1; D possibly uses TRBD1 or TRBD2 (6 bases each). The sequencing input was tumor tissue. This receptor was obtained from a female donor with papillary thyroid cancer or a benign thyroid nodule (not recorded which). Some clones in this sample may be carry-over from other donors' samples. The CDR3 loop reads CASSLNGGNEQFF. The CDR3 nucleotides read TGCGCCAGCAGCTTGAACGGGGGCAACGAGCAGTTCTTC.